Sequencing of this T cell receptor beta chain was carried out in a study of blood T cells in healthy people across ages. General study points: A strong correlation between TCR beta diversity and naive T cell percentage was seen. TCR beta diversity per million T cells fell roughly linearly with age. Compared with aged donors, long-lived donors showed fewer expanded clones, suggesting selection.

Alongside a J-beta primer mix, a sample-barcoded 5' primer served in a second PCR lasting roughly 7 to 12 cycles. Each cDNA molecule was tagged by a template-switch adaptor with 12 random nucleotides. One entry per CDR3 protein, called by TCRdb with MiXCR from the 5' RACE reads. Altogether approximately 1.5 million distinct CDR3 sequences are present, 30% to 40% being singletons, with the ten largest covering around 10%. As concerns this clonotype: Its specificity is not known.

Sequenced sample: blood. The source of this sequence is a woman aged 25 to 39 in good health.

This CDR3 is CASSDLGGGMNTEAFF. Here the CDR3 DNA reads TGCGCCAGCAGCGACTTGGGGGGCGGGATGAACACTGAAGCTTTCTTT. The chain employs TRBV5-1 and TRBJ1-1, with D maybe TRBD1 (6 bases). The V and J ends lost 4 bases and 0 bases respectively, with 16 bases between them. The CDR3 contains 16 residues. The germline gives CDR1 SGHRS, CDR2 YFSETQ.